This entry lists 13 T cell receptor beta chains sequenced from one sample in a study of beta chain features in type 1 diabetes. Expressed TCRB transcripts were sequenced because the isolated RNA had all been reverse transcribed beforehand. Assay: immunoSEQ multiplex PCR; the TCRdb copy retains only in-frame clones and omits some. Among 150,000 to 170,000 clones listed, 7.5% to 10% were seen once. The sample consisted of central memory CD4+ T cells from blood. Every receptor here comes from a man younger than 35 in good health.

The CDR3 spells CASSLGQGMETQYF. The CDR3 DNA sequence: TGTGCCAGCAGCCTTGGACAGGGTATGGAGACCCAGTACTTC. The rearrangement links TRBV7-6 to TRBJ2-5; 8 bases fit TRBD1. The junction had 7 bases not matched to a gene; V was cut back by 5 bases and J by 5 bases. The germline gives CDR1 SGHVS, CDR2 FNYEAQ. The CDR3 extends over 14 amino acids.

The chain joins TRBV5-1 to TRBJ2-1, with D tentatively TRBD1 (6 bases). Deletions cut 0 bases from V and 4 bases from J, with 11 bases between. This CDR3 is 15 amino acids long. The germline V gene has CDR1 SGHRS and CDR2 YFSETQ. The CDR3 bases are TGCGCCAGCAGCTTGGCTACGGACAGATACAATGAGCAGTTCTTC. As protein: CASSLATDRYNEQFF.

V usage is TRBV19 and J usage is TRBJ1-2; D might be TRBD1 (6 bases). The CDR3 spans 17 residues. V was cut by 7 bases and J by 6 bases, with 27 bases left in between. Germline loops: CDR1 LNHDA, CDR2 SQIVND (reference sequence). CDR3 loop: CASNRLGDGPRGDGYTF. The CDR3 nucleotides read TGTGCCAGTAACCGTCTGGGAGACGGACCCAGGGGAGATGGCTACACCTTC.

This clone was counted between two and nine times. The chain links TRBV4-1 to TRBJ1-2; maybe TRBD1 (6 bases). Between the trimmed V and J ends, which lost 0 bases and 6 bases, there was a span of 8 bases. This CDR3 has 13 amino acids. Per germline, CDR1 MGHRA and CDR2 YSYEKL. CDR3 region: CASSQETGNGYTF. In DNA form, the CDR3 reads TGCGCCAGCAGCCAAGAAACAGGGAATGGCTACACCTTC.

This clone was seen only a few times. V and J are TRBV2 and TRBJ1-4; 10 nucleotides line up with TRBD1. The J segment lost 5 bases and the V segment lost 7 bases, leaving 13 bases of the junction unmatched. The CDR3 has 17 amino acids. Germline V CDR1 and CDR2: SNHLY, FYNNEI. Here the CDR3 reads CASTVGRPGQGNEKLFF. The CDR3 DNA is TGTGCCAGCACCGTGGGGCGTCCGGGACAGGGGAATGAAAAACTGTTTTTT.

This clone was seen more than once but under ten times. The V and J genes are TRBV28 and TRBJ1-2; 8 bases align to TRBD1. The CDR3 is 15 amino acids. V trimming: 7 bases; J trimming: 4 bases; junction bases outside the gene matches: 11. CDR1 and CDR2 (germline): MDHEN, SYDVKM. The CDR3 region is CASTGSGTGLYGYTF. For the CDR3, the DNA is TGTGCCAGCACGGGTTCCGGGACAGGCCTCTATGGCTACACCTTC.

This clone was seen repeatedly, ten times or more. This chain joins TRBV30 and TRBJ2-3; D may be TRBD2 (7 bases). V was trimmed by 0 bases and J by 4 bases, leaving 20 bases between them. From germline, CDR1 is GTSNPN and CDR2 SVGIG (reference sequence). This CDR3 is built from 17 residues. This CDR3 reads CAWSVHQPGGPADTQYF. CDR3 sequence (DNA): TGTGCCTGGAGTGTACACCAACCCGGGGGGCCCGCAGATACGCAGTATTTT.

This chain uses TRBV29-1 with TRBJ2-5, with no clear D. V was cut by 1 base and J by 1 base, with 7 bases left in between. CDR1 and CDR2 (germline): SQVTM, ANQGSEA. The CDR3 totals 13 residues. CDR3 loop: CSVEVQVQETQYF. DNA of the CDR3: TGCAGCGTTGAAGTCCAGGTCCAAGAGACCCAGTACTTC.

This clone was observed a handful of times. The chain carries TRBV6-6 and TRBJ1-2, with 8 bases identical to TRBD1. J lost 10 bases, V lost 4 bases, and 8 bases had no gene match. This CDR3 spans 13 amino acids. Per germline, CDR1 MNHNY and CDR2 SVGAGI (reference sequence). The CDR3 DNA is TGTGCCAGCAGTTCCCGGGGACAGGACTTCTACACCTTC. It translates to CASSSRGQDFYTF.

This clone has at least ten counts. The CDR3 loop reads CASRYRGSNSPLHF. The CDR3 region has the DNA TGTGCCAGCAGGTACAGGGGTAGTAATTCACCCCTCCACTTT. The chain uses TRBV2 and TRBJ1-6; TRBD1 aligns across 7 bases. V shed 6 bases and J 6 bases; nucleotides not matched to a gene: 5. The CDR3 is 14 residues long. CDR1 is SNHLY, CDR2 FYNNEI, per germline. Drawing the rest from reference TRBV2 and TRBJ1-6, the complete variable domain is EPEVTQTPSHQVTQMGQEVILRCVPISNHLYFYWYRQILGQKVEFLVSFYNNEISEKSEIFDDQFSVERPDGSNFTLKIRSTKLEDSAMYFCASRYRGSNSPLHFGNGTRLTVT.

This clone was found a few times. CDR3 loop: CASSETVYRETQYF. CDR3 coding DNA: TGTGCCAGCAGCGAAACAGTTTACCGGGAGACCCAGTACTTC. The chain links TRBV9 to TRBJ2-5, with unresolved D. V shed 3 bases and J shed 5 bases, with 14 bases lying between them. Per germline, CDR1 SGDLS and CDR2 YYNGEE. The CDR3 extends over 14 amino acids.

The rearrangement links TRBV12-2 to TRBJ1-5. TRBV12-2 is an annotated pseudogene. The CDR3 has 16 residues. The DNA of the CDR3 is TGTGCAAGTCGCCCCGCGAGGGCAGTGGGCAATCAGCCCCAGCATTTT. The encoded protein is CASRPARAVGNQPQHF.

This clone appeared a few times. V is TRBV30 and J is TRBJ1-3, with D hard to call. The CDR3 has 12 residues. Per the germline V gene, CDR1 is GTSNPN and CDR2 is SVGIG (reference sequence). V was trimmed by 3 bases and J by 11 bases, leaving 14 bases between them. CDR3 amino acids: CAWRPSGPPIYF. The CDR3 nucleotides are TGTGCCTGGAGACCCAGCGGGCCCCCCATATATTTT.